This paragraph reports one T cell receptor (beta chain). Its antigen is currently unknown. This CDR3 has 14 residues. From germline, CDR1 is MNHNS and CDR2 SASEGT. Deletions cut 5 bases from V and 4 bases from J, with 13 bases between. This entry is derived from a study of cytomegalovirus exposure and HLA in healthy donors. Both 60 Vbeta primers and 13 Jbeta primers went into the PCR. Generated by immunoSEQ multiplex PCR, the TCRdb table keeps only in-frame clones and is missing some. Here the sample spans over 200,000 clones, more than 75% being singletons. General study findings and limits: Reports showed the classifier diagnosing cytomegalovirus status with high specificity and sensitivity.

The clonotype was recovered from a man aged 40-49 years in good health and CMV-seropositive. The sequenced sample was PBMCs. This chain uses TRBV6-1 with TRBJ2-3, with TRBD2 as a possible D gene (6 bases). For the CDR3, the DNA is TGTGCCAGCAGTTCACAGACGGGGGCAGATACGCAGTATTTT. It specifies CASSSQTGADTQYF.